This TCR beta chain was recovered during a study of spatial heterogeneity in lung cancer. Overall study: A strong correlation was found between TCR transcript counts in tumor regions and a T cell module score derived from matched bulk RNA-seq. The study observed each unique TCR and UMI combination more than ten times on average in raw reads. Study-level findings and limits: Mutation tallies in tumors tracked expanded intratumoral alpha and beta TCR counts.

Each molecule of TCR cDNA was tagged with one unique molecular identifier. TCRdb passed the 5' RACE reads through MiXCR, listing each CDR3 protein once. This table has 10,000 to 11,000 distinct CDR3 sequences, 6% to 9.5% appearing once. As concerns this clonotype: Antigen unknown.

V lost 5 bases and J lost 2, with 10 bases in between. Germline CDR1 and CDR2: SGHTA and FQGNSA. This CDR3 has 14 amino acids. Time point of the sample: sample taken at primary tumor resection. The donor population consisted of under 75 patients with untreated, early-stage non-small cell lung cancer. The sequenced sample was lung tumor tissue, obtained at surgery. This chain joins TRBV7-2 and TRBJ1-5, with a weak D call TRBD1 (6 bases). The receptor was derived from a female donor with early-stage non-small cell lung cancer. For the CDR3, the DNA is TGTGCCAGCAGCCCAAACAGGGGCAATCAGCCCCAGCATTTT. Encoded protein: CASSPNRGNQPQHF.